This T cell receptor beta chain appears in the sequencing data of a study of T cell changes during pregnancy in multiple sclerosis. Repertoires were generated with immunoSEQ multiplex PCR, while TCRdb's copy carries only in-frame clones and drops some. The sample contains around 27,000 clones, approximately 94% of which appear only once. Germline V CDR1 and CDR2: SEHNR, FQNEAQ (reference sequence). V lost 5 bases to trimming and J lost 4 bases; unmatched junction nucleotides: 3. The length of the CDR3 is 13 residues. V gene TRBV7-9 combines with J gene TRBJ1-1; 8 nucleotides match TRBD1. Specimen: CD4+ T cells from peripheral blood mononuclear cells, collected in the first trimester of pregnancy. The TCR comes from a female donor with multiple sclerosis, enrolled in a pregnancy study. The CDR3 DNA sequence: TGTGCCAGCAGCGTCGGGACAGGCACTGAAGCTTTCTTT. Protein sequence: CASSVGTGTEAFF.